This passage covers 31 T cell receptor beta chains from one sample sequenced in a study of response to subunit inactivated influenza vaccine. TCRdb ran MiXCR on the RT-PCR reads and lists one entry per CDR3 protein. The data show more than 700,000 distinct CDR3 sequences, less than 25% seen once. Here the sequenced sample was PBMCs from blood, taken 4 to 6 days after vaccination. These receptors were collected from a man aged 45-65 years who received an inactivated influenza vaccine.

The J gene is TRBJ2-3, the V gene TRBV4-3; D perhaps matches TRBD2 (6 bases). CDR3 length equals 18 residues. Trimming shortened V by 1 base and J by 0 bases, and 17 bases separated the two germline ends. Germline V lookup: CDR1 LGHNA, CDR2 YSLEER. CDR3 nucleotide sequence: TGCGCCAGCAGCCAAGGCTGGGTAAGCGGGCGAAGCACAGATACGCAGTATTTT. The encoded protein is CASSQGWVSGRSTDTQYF.

This sequence joins TRBV6-1 and TRBJ2-7; 7 bases are a match to TRBD2. The germline gives CDR1 MNHNS, CDR2 SASEGT. Trimming removed 2 bases from V and 4 bases from J; junction bases left unmatched: 8. The CDR3 length is 15 residues. The CDR3 sequence is CASSERASGLYEQYF. The CDR3 DNA reads as TGTGCCAGCAGTGAAAGGGCTAGCGGACTATACGAGCAGTACTTC.

This clonotype was detected a few times. This sequence joins TRBV28 and TRBJ2-1, with D hard to call. Per germline, CDR1 MDHEN and CDR2 SYDVKM. Trimming removed 4 bases from V and 6 bases from J, with 7 bases in between. This CDR3 contains 12 residues. The CDR3 DNA sequence: TGTGCCAGCAGTTCTCTGAGCAATGAGCAGTTCTTC. Translation gives CASSSLSNEQFF.

V usage is TRBV7-9 and J usage is TRBJ2-3; the match to TRBD1 covers 9 bases. This CDR3 is 14 amino acids long. Germline V gives CDR1 SEHNR, CDR2 FQNEAQ (reference sequence). V was pared by 4 bases and J by 6 bases, with 5 bases of the junction left unmatched. Here the CDR3 DNA reads TGTGCCAGCAGCTCAACAGGGGGCCCCGATACGCAGTATTTT. This sequence encodes CASSSTGGPDTQYF.

In its sample, this clonotype was seen a few times. The DNA for the CDR3 is TGTGCCAGCAGCTGGGGGACAGGGGGTTCCAATCAGCCCCAGCATTTT. This encodes CASSWGTGGSNQPQHF. The V gene is TRBV7-9, the J gene TRBJ1-5, with 11 bases fitting TRBD1. CDR1 SEHNR and CDR2 FQNEAQ come from the germline V gene (reference sequence). The CDR3 length is 16 residues. J gave up 3 bases and V 4 bases, and 5 bases lay outside the gene matches.

The J gene is TRBJ1-6, the V gene TRBV5-1; tentatively, D is TRBD1 (6 bases). V was shortened by 0 bases and J by 7 bases, with 14 bases between the two germline ends. CDR1 is SGHRS, CDR2 YFSETQ, per germline. This CDR3 is 16 amino acids long. In DNA, the CDR3 is TGCGCCAGCAGCTTGGCCGGGCAGGGGACGAATTCACCCCTCCACTTT. This translates into CASSLAGQGTNSPLHF.

The chain couples TRBV12-3 or TRBV12-4 to TRBJ2-5; 9 positions match TRBD1. The junction had 9 bases not matched to a gene; V was cut back by 3 bases and J by 4 bases. The CDR3 sequence is 16 residues long. The CDR3 DNA is TGTGCCAGCAGTTTGACGGGACAGGGAGAGATAGAGACCCAGTACTTC. It encodes CASSLTGQGEIETQYF.

This chain joins TRBV5-1 and TRBJ2-7; 7 bases are a match to TRBD2. Per the germline V gene, CDR1 is SGHRS and CDR2 is YFSETQ. Trimming removed 0 bases from V and 4 bases from J; junction bases left unmatched: 7. The CDR3 consists of 15 residues. DNA for the CDR3: TGCGCCAGCAGCTTGGCCCCCAGCGGGGTGTACGAGCAGTACTTC. This sequence encodes CASSLAPSGVYEQYF.

The chain couples TRBV6-1 to TRBJ1-3; 7 bases map to TRBD1. V shed 6 bases and J 4 bases; nucleotides not matched to a gene: 6. This CDR3 spans 14 amino acids. Germline V gives CDR1 MNHNS, CDR2 SASEGT. In DNA, the CDR3 is TGTGCCAGCAGACCAACAGGGGTGGGAAACACCATATATTTT. Amino acids: CASRPTGVGNTIYF.

CDR3 coding DNA: TGTGCCAGCAGTTCGATACAGGGTGGCCAAGAGACCCAGTACTTC. It specifies CASSSIQGGQETQYF. This rearrangement joins TRBV28 to TRBJ2-5, with D possibly being TRBD1 (6 bases). CDR3 length equals 15 residues. V lost 4 bases to trimming and J lost 1 base, with 13 bases between them. The germline V gene has CDR1 MDHEN and CDR2 SYDVKM.

The chain combines TRBV28 with TRBJ2-1; D remains unclear. The length of the CDR3 is 19 residues. The V end was cut by 1 base, the J end by 6 bases, with 25 bases between. Germline CDR1 is MDHEN and CDR2 is SYDVKM. Here the CDR3 DNA reads TGTGCCAGCAGTTTATATACGTGGTGGTTCGGGTCCAGCATCAATGAGCAGTTCTTC. Translated, it gives CASSLYTWWFGSSINEQFF.

This clonotype was counted only a few times. The chain joins TRBV20-1 to TRBJ2-7; 12 bases are shared with TRBD2. Losses at the gene ends were 5 bases for V and 2 bases for J; bases not matched to a gene: 4. CDR1 and CDR2 (germline): DFQATT, SNEGSKA (reference sequence). This CDR3 comprises 14 residues. CDR3 sequence: CSAGLAGGPYEQYF. CDR3 nucleotide sequence: TGCAGTGCTGGTCTAGCGGGGGGGCCCTACGAGCAGTACTTC.

This clonotype was counted a few times. The rearrangement uses TRBV7-2 and TRBJ2-4; D possibly corresponds to TRBD2 (5 bases). The germline V gene encodes CDR1 SGHTA and CDR2 FQGNSA. The CDR3 has 19 residues. V shed 0 bases and J shed 0 bases, with 18 bases lying between them. This CDR3 reads CASSLASRADIIAKNIQYF. The CDR3 coding sequence is TGTGCCAGCAGCTTAGCTTCGAGGGCAGATATAATAGCCAAAAACATTCAGTACTTC.

This sequence joins TRBV7-2 and TRBJ2-1, with D unresolved. The CDR3 sequence is 14 residues long. CDR1 is SGHTA, CDR2 FQGNSA, per germline. V was trimmed by 1 base and J by 10 bases, leaving 14 bases between them. The CDR3 region has the DNA TGTGCCAGCAGCTTAGAAGCTGAGCTCACCGAGCAGTTCTTC. It translates to CASSLEAELTEQFF.

This clonotype appeared a few times. CDR3 DNA sequence: TGTGCCAGCAGTTACTCGAGAACTACGCTAGAGACCCAGTACTTC. Amino acids: CASSYSRTTLETQYF. The chain links TRBV6-5 to TRBJ2-5; D gene uncertain. From germline, CDR1 is MNHEY and CDR2 SVGAGI. The CDR3 has 15 amino acids. V dropped 0 bases and J dropped 4 bases, with 12 bases sitting between them.

The chain combines TRBV6-1 with TRBJ2-2; the D is unclear. Germline assignment: CDR1 MNHNS and CDR2 SASEGT. The V end was cut by 6 bases, the J end by 4 bases, with 9 bases between. This CDR3 is built from 13 residues. The CDR3: CASRIELTGELFF. CDR3 DNA: TGTGCCAGCAGGATAGAGCTCACCGGGGAGCTGTTTTTT.

This clonotype was picked up a small number of times. The rearrangement uses TRBV28 and TRBJ1-1, with D perhaps TRBD1 (6 bases). This CDR3 is 16 amino acids long. V was clipped by 1 base and J by 6 bases, with 18 bases between them. Germline V gene lookup returns CDR1 MDHEN and CDR2 SYDVKM. The CDR3 sequence is CASSLFSRGRVAEAFF. The CDR3 DNA reads as TGTGCCAGCAGTTTATTTTCTAGGGGGAGGGTGGCTGAAGCTTTCTTT.

This sequence joins TRBV5-1 and TRBJ2-1, with a possible D match to TRBD2 (6 bases). CDR3 size: 15 residues. Germline lookup yields CDR1 SGHRS and CDR2 YFSETQ. Deletions cut 0 bases from V and 6 bases from J, with 13 bases between. Written as DNA, the CDR3 is TGCGCCAGCAGCTTGGTCGGGGGATGGAGCAATGAGCAGTTCTTC. Its translation is CASSLVGGWSNEQFF. Full variable domain (rest looked up from reference TRBV5-1 and TRBJ2-1): KAGVTQTPRYLIKTRGQQVTLSCSPISGHRSVSWYQQTPGQGLQFLFEYFSETQRNKGNFPGRFSGRQFSNSRSEMNVSTLELGDSALYLCASSLVGGWSNEQFFGPGTRLTVL.

The chain combines TRBV7-9 with TRBJ2-2, with D tentatively TRBD1 (6 bases). CDR1 and CDR2 from the germline V gene are SEHNR and FQNEAQ (reference sequence). V was pared by 5 bases and J by 4 bases, with 11 bases between. The CDR3 spans 14 residues. CDR3 region: CASSRQGPTGELFF. The CDR3 DNA reads TGTGCCAGCAGCAGGCAGGGGCCCACCGGGGAGCTGTTTTTT. Looking up the rest from reference TRBV7-9 and TRBJ2-2 gives the full variable domain: DTGVSQNPRHKITKRGQNVTFRCDPISEHNRLYWYRQTLGQGPEFLTYFQNEAQLEKSRLLSDRFSAERPKGSFSTLEIQRTEQGDSAMYLCASSRQGPTGELFFGEGSRLTVL.

Only a few counts were recorded for this clonotype. This rearrangement joins TRBV12-3 or TRBV12-4 to TRBJ2-3; 7 bases fit TRBD1. This CDR3 has 14 amino acids. The trim removed 6 bases at V and 4 bases at J, leaving 7 bases unmatched. In DNA, the CDR3 is TGTGCCAGCAGAAGACAGGGTATTGCAGATACGCAGTATTTT. Amino acid sequence: CASRRQGIADTQYF.

This clonotype occurred a few times. At one of its ends the junction is not consistent with the germline gene, which may arise from a read error. The V gene is TRBV7-9, the J gene TRBJ1-2, with TRBD1 as a possible D gene (5 bases). The CDR3 covers 12 residues. Looked up from germline, CDR1 is SEHNR and CDR2 is FQNEAQ (reference sequence). CDR3 residues: CASSLIQGRRSF. The CDR3 bases are TGTGCCAGCAGCTTAATCCAGGGACGAAGGAGTTTC. Together with reference TRBV7-9 and TRBJ1-2, the CDR3 gives the full variable domain: DTGVSQNPRHKITKRGQNVTFRCDPISEHNRLYWYRQTLGQGPEFLTYFQNEAQLEKSRLLSDRFSAERPKGSFSTLEIQRTEQGDSAMYLCASSLIQGRRSFGSGTRLTVV.

There are many counts of this clonotype. The CDR3 loop is CASSGGVATYNEQFF. The CDR3 DNA follows: TGTGCCAGCAGCGGAGGAGTAGCGACTTACAATGAGCAGTTCTTC. The J gene is TRBJ2-1, the V gene TRBV7-3; TRBD2 is a possible D gene (5 bases). The CDR3 loop spans 15 amino acids. The V gene's germline CDR1 is SGHTA and CDR2 FQGTGA. V was trimmed by 5 bases and J by 4 bases, leaving 15 bases between them. Based on the CDR3 plus reference TRBV7-3 and TRBJ2-1, the full variable domain is GAGVSQTPSNKVTEKGKYVELRCDPISGHTALYWYRQSLGQGPEFLIYFQGTGAADDSGLPNDRFFAVRPEGSVSTLKIQRTERGDSAVYLCASSGGVATYNEQFFGPGTRLTVL.

This clonotype was seen more than once but under ten times. The CDR3: CASSSAGTSGSNEQFF. Here the CDR3 DNA reads TGCGCCAGCAGCTCTGCCGGGACTAGCGGTTCCAATGAGCAGTTCTTC. The V gene is TRBV5-1, the J gene TRBJ2-1; 11 bases agree with TRBD2. J lost 6 bases, V lost 3 bases, and 8 bases had no gene match. The germline V gene has CDR1 SGHRS and CDR2 YFSETQ. CDR3 length equals 16 residues.

The table lists this clonotype with a few counts. This rearrangement joins TRBV5-1 to TRBJ2-1, with 8 bases identical to TRBD1. CDR3 size: 16 residues. CDR1 and CDR2 (germline): SGHRS, YFSETQ. V was clipped by 4 bases and J by 9 bases; unmatched bases: 15. CDR3 loop: CASSIRTGTQRGEQFF. The CDR3 DNA is TGCGCCAGCAGCATAAGGACAGGGACTCAAAGGGGTGAGCAGTTCTTC.

This clonotype appeared many times. The rearrangement uses TRBV24-1 and TRBJ2-5; D not resolved. The CDR3 extends over 13 amino acids. CDR1 and CDR2 (germline): KGHDR, SFDVKD. The V and J ends lost 4 bases and 0 bases respectively, with 5 bases between them. CDR3 sequence (DNA): TGTGCCACCAGTGACTCAAACCAAGAGACCCAGTACTTC. It codes for CATSDSNQETQYF.

This clonotype was counted only a few times. The rearrangement joins TRBV5-1 to TRBJ2-5; 8 nucleotides align to TRBD2. The V gene's germline CDR1 is SGHRS and CDR2 YFSETQ. With V trimmed by 5 bases and J by 0 bases, 9 bases remained unmatched. The CDR3 is made up of 16 amino acids. CDR3 bases: TGCGCCAGCAGTTTGACGGGGGGGAACAACCAAGAGACCCAGTACTTC. This gives the protein CASSLTGGNNQETQYF.

This clonotype was seen a few times. The chain recombines TRBV6-5 with TRBJ2-5; D gene unclear. The V gene's germline CDR1 is MNHEY and CDR2 SVGAGI. The CDR3 is 14 residues long. V was cut by 2 bases and J by 0 bases, with 7 bases left in between. Written as DNA, the CDR3 is TGTGCCAGCAGTTACGTACACTACCAAGAGACCCAGTACTTC. This sequence encodes CASSYVHYQETQYF.

This clonotype was counted between two and nine times. The chain carries TRBV5-1 and TRBJ2-2, with 14 bases aligning to TRBD2. CDR1 SGHRS and CDR2 YFSETQ come from the germline V gene. The V gene end was trimmed by 4 bases and the J gene end by 6 bases; junction bases not matched to a gene: 2. The CDR3 contains 15 residues. CDR3 loop: CASSPTSGRAGELFF. DNA of the CDR3: TGCGCCAGCAGCCCGACTAGCGGGAGGGCCGGGGAGCTGTTTTTT.

The chain carries TRBV20-1 and TRBJ2-1; the D gene is possibly TRBD1 (6 bases). The CDR3 covers 13 residues. The V and J ends lost 2 bases and 6 bases respectively, with 11 bases between them. Germline V gives CDR1 DFQATT, CDR2 SNEGSKA (reference sequence). The CDR3 loop is CSARRGSGNEQFF. The CDR3 coding sequence is TGCAGTGCTAGAAGGGGGTCGGGCAATGAGCAGTTCTTC.

This clonotype was recorded at least ten times. The genes are TRBV7-2 and TRBJ2-3; no reliable D call. The CDR3 is 12 residues long. The germline V and J ends were trimmed by 4 bases and 5 bases, with 7 bases remaining between them. The germline V gene encodes CDR1 SGHTA and CDR2 FQGNSA. The CDR3 is CASSSPGDTQYF. The CDR3 nucleotides are TGTGCCAGCAGCTCCCCAGGAGATACGCAGTATTTT.

The table lists this clonotype with a few counts. The chain recombines TRBV20-1 with TRBJ2-3; no firm D call. The CDR3 extends over 13 amino acids. Germline assignment: CDR1 DFQATT and CDR2 SNEGSKA (reference sequence). Trimming removed 5 bases at V and 2 bases at J, with 11 bases between. The CDR3 sequence: CSAGPGLTDTQYF. In DNA, the CDR3 is TGCAGTGCTGGGCCGGGCCTCACAGATACGCAGTATTTT.